These T cell receptor beta chains were read from a single sample in a study of regulatory T cells in long-lasting Graves disease. TCRdb re-called the multiplex PCR reads through MiXCR, storing one row per CDR3 protein. Of around 450,000 distinct CDR3 sequences listed, around 15% are singletons. These same records also appear under a second study, on T cells in Graves' hyperthyroidism and ophthalmopathy.

Sequences were derived from peripheral blood mononuclear cells (PBMCs), sampled at new diagnosis, from a patient treated with antithyroid drugs. These receptors were obtained from a man aged 35 to 55 with Graves disease. The CDR3 runs from the conserved cysteine through the conserved F or W. A D gene is named only where the DNA matches it firmly. A row's size may be missing; if present it is once, few, many or a size class.

clone_size	v_call	d_call	j_call	cdr3_aa	cdr3_nt
once	TRBV29-1	NA	TRBJ1-5	CSVILDSNQPQHF	TGCAGCGTTATTTTGGATAGCAATCAGCCCCAGCATTTT
many	TRBV9	NA	TRBJ2-1	CASSVTADEQFF	TGTGCCAGCAGCGTGACAGCGGATGAGCAGTTCTTC
NA	TRBV6-2/TRBV6-3	NA	TRBJ2-3	CASMSAPVDTQYF	TGTGCCAGCATGAGTGCCCCCGTGGATACGCAGTATTTT
many	TRBV28	NA	TRBJ2-6	CASSLSGLSPGANVLTF	TGTGCCAGCAGTTTATCAGGGTTGTCGCCTGGGGCCAACGTCCTGACCTTC
many	TRBV5-1	TRBD1	TRBJ2-6	CASSFDRGTGANVLTF	TGCGCCAGCAGCTTCGACAGGGGGACGGGGGCCAACGTCCTGACTTTC
many	TRBV28	NA	TRBJ2-7	CASSAPDGKYEQYF	TGTGCCAGCAGTGCCCCGGACGGGAAATACGAGCAGTACTTC
NA	TRBV7-9	NA	TRBJ2-3	CASSPGTGRTDTQYF	TGTGCCAGCAGCCCGGGAACAGGGCGCACAGATACGCAGTATTTT
many	TRBV18	NA	TRBJ2-7	CASSPVGTEQYF	TGTGCCAGCTCACCCGTAGGAACCGAGCAGTACTTC
many	TRBV11-2	NA	TRBJ2-5	CASSLSPRQETQYF	TGTGCCAGCAGCTTAAGTCCCAGGCAAGAGACCCAGTACTTC
many	TRBV7-8	NA	TRBJ2-5	CASSLSPPLVRKGRQETQYF	TGTGCCAGCAGCTTAAGCCCTCCACTAGTGAGGAAGGGGAGGCAAGAGACCCAGTACTTC
NA	TRBV9	NA	TRBJ2-6	CASGGGGQLDSGANVLTF	TGTGCCAGCGGGGGCGGGGGACAGCTTGACTCTGGGGCCAACGTCCTGACTTTC
many	TRBV20-1	TRBD2	TRBJ2-3	CSAARTSGTDTQYF	TGCAGTGCTGCGAGGACTAGCGGGACAGATACGCAGTATTTT
NA	TRBV10-3	NA	TRBJ1-3	CAISKDPISGNTIYF	TGTGCCATCAGCAAGGACCCCATTTCTGGAAACACCATATATTTT
few	TRBV24-1	TRBD2	TRBJ2-7	CARGPPASGSYEQYF	TGTGCCAGAGGGCCTCCGGCTAGCGGGAGCTACGAGCAGTACTTC
few	TRBV24-1	TRBD2	TRBJ2-7	CATSLGGSFNEQYF	TGTGCCACCAGCCTGGGCGGGAGCTTCAACGAGCAGTACTTC
NA	TRBV5-1	TRBD1	TRBJ2-1	CASKILGQSDEQFF	TGCGCCAGCAAGATTTTGGGACAGTCCGATGAGCAGTTCTTC
NA	TRBV27	NA	TRBJ1-6	CASSPSGTKNNSPLHF	TGTGCCAGCAGTCCCTCCGGGACAAAAAATAATTCACCCCTCCACTTT
many	TRBV12-3/TRBV12-4	NA	TRBJ2-7	CASSLSQGIYEQYF	TGTGCCAGCAGTTTGAGCCAGGGAATATACGAGCAGTACTTC
many	TRBV2	TRBD2	TRBJ2-5	CASSIAGIETQYF	TGTGCCAGCAGTATAGCGGGAATCGAGACCCAGTACTTC
NA	TRBV12-3/TRBV12-4	TRBD2	TRBJ2-7	CASSLAGGGGSYEQYF	TGTGCCAGCAGTTTAGCGGGGGGGGGAGGGTCCTACGAGCAGTACTTC
NA	TRBV11-2	NA	TRBJ2-7	CASSRQDWSYEQYF	TGTGCCAGCAGTCGACAGGACTGGTCCTACGAGCAGTACTTC
many	TRBV16	TRBD1	TRBJ1-6	CASSPRDRGNSPLHF	TGTGCCAGCAGCCCCCGGGACAGGGGTAATTCACCCCTCCACTTT
few	TRBV11-2	TRBD2	TRBJ2-4	CASSLGLADRLAKNIQYF	TGTGCCAGCAGCTTGGGACTAGCGGATAGACTAGCCAAAAACATTCAGTACTTC
many	TRBV15	TRBD2	TRBJ2-1	CATSRDLDSGRWYEQFF	TGTGCCACCAGCAGAGATCTAGATAGCGGGAGGTGGTATGAGCAGTTCTTC
NA	TRBV5-1	TRBD1	TRBJ1-4	CASSRGQGDEKLFF	TGCGCCAGCAGCCGGGGACAGGGGGATGAAAAACTGTTTTTT
NA	TRBV7-8	TRBD2	TRBJ2-3	CASSPGLAGGTLATQYF	TGTGCCAGCAGCCCGGGACTAGCGGGAGGGACTTTGGCTACGCAGTATTTT
many	TRBV15	NA	TRBJ2-2	CATSQTRNTGELFF	TGTGCCACCAGCCAGACCAGGAACACCGGGGAGCTGTTTTTT
NA	TRBV9	TRBD2	TRBJ2-1	CASSVVASGSGEQFF	TGTGCCAGCAGCGTAGTAGCTAGCGGGAGCGGAGAGCAGTTCTTC
many	TRBV7-9	NA	TRBJ2-7	CASSSRAGLNEQYF	TGTGCCAGCAGCTCTAGGGCGGGATTGAACGAGCAGTACTTC
many	TRBV11-1	TRBD2	TRBJ2-1	CASSLASGRFGNEQFF	TGTGCCAGCAGCTTAGCCAGCGGGAGGTTTGGCAATGAGCAGTTCTTC
many	TRBV12-3/TRBV12-4	TRBD2	TRBJ2-1	CASKASGSNEQFF	TGTGCCAGCAAAGCTAGCGGGAGCAATGAGCAGTTCTTC
NA	TRBV3-1	NA	TRBJ2-6	CASSQVRASGANVLTF	TGTGCCAGCAGCCAAGTGCGTGCCTCTGGGGCCAACGTCCTGACTTTC
NA	TRBV6-9	NA	TRBJ1-4	CASSYLGTQERKLFF	TGTGCCAGCAGTTACCTCGGGACTCAGGAGAGAAAACTGTTTTTT
many	TRBV5-1	TRBD2	TRBJ2-1	CASSLAGTSAYNEQFF	TGCGCCAGCAGCTTGGCCGGGACTAGCGCCTACAATGAGCAGTTCTTC
few	TRBV10-2	TRBD1	TRBJ2-3	CASSATGTYTDTQYF	TGCGCCAGCAGTGCGACAGGGACCTATACAGATACGCAGTATTTT
few	TRBV30	TRBD2	TRBJ2-4	CAWSVQPSGIWSKNIQYF	TGTGCCTGGAGTGTACAGCCTAGCGGGATATGGAGCAAAAACATTCAGTACTTC
NA	TRBV6-1	NA	TRBJ1-1	CASTDTQKKAFF	TGTGCCAGCACTGATACACAAAAAAAAGCTTTCTTT
NA	TRBV11-3	NA	TRBJ2-2	CASSLPLTGYAGELFF	TGTGCCAGCAGCTTGCCACTTACAGGGTACGCCGGGGAGCTGTTTTTT
NA	TRBV4-2	NA	TRBJ2-7	CVSSQDPKSYEQYF	TGTGTCAGCAGCCAAGACCCAAAAAGCTACGAGCAGTACTTC
NA	TRBV30	NA	TRBJ1-3	CAWSRDMGNTIYF	TGTGCCTGGAGCCGAGACATGGGAAACACCATATATTTT
few	TRBV19	TRBD1	TRBJ2-2	CASRALETGGSGELFF	TGTGCCAGTAGAGCTCTCGAAACAGGGGGGTCCGGGGAGCTGTTTTTT
NA	TRBV11-2	TRBD2	TRBJ2-1	CASSLETSGPPEQFF	TGTGCCAGCAGCTTAGAAACTAGCGGGCCCCCCGAGCAGTTCTTC
NA	TRBV10-3	NA	TRBJ2-1	CAIRDTGTPGEQFF	TGTGCCATCAGGGACACCGGGACACCGGGTGAGCAGTTCTTC
NA	TRBV28	TRBD2	TRBJ2-4	CASSPRGSGANIQYF	TGTGCCAGCAGCCCGAGGGGTAGCGGGGCAAACATTCAGTACTTC